The 3 T cell receptor beta chains below were found in one sample sequenced in a study of cytomegalovirus exposure and HLA in healthy donors. TCRdb's table, derived via immunoSEQ multiplex PCR, lists solely in-frame clones and lacks some. Among some 180,000 clones, about 81% were seen once, and the ten largest hold around 1.2%. The sequencing input was PBMCs. The receptors were sampled from a woman aged 25 to 45 in good health and CMV-seronegative.

This clone came up a few times. The CDR3 loop is CASSGGTGGTNTIYF. The CDR3 bases are TGTGCCAGCAGCGGCGGGACAGGGGGCACGAACACCATATATTTT. The rearrangement links TRBV9 to TRBJ1-3; 12 bases fit TRBD1. This CDR3 comprises 15 residues. With V trimmed by 3 bases and J by 7 bases, 5 bases remained unmatched. Germline CDR1 and CDR2: SGDLS and YYNGEE.

The V and J genes are TRBV7-9 and TRBJ2-1; D gene unclear. V shed 2 bases and J shed 6 bases, with 11 bases lying between them. Germline V gene lookup returns CDR1 SEHNR and CDR2 FQNEAQ (reference sequence). The CDR3 totals 14 residues. DNA of the CDR3: TGTGCCAGCAGCTTATCCTCCTACCGCAATGAGCAGTTCTTC. Translated, it gives CASSLSSYRNEQFF.

The chain combines TRBV7-9 with TRBJ1-1; possible D gene TRBD1, 5 bases. The germline V gene has CDR1 SEHNR and CDR2 FQNEAQ (reference sequence). Trimming pared 1 base from V and 6 bases from J, leaving 9 bases between. This CDR3 has 13 amino acids. For the CDR3, the DNA is TGTGCCAGCAGCTTAGGACAGCGATCTGAAGCTTTCTTT. This sequence encodes CASSLGQRSEAFF.